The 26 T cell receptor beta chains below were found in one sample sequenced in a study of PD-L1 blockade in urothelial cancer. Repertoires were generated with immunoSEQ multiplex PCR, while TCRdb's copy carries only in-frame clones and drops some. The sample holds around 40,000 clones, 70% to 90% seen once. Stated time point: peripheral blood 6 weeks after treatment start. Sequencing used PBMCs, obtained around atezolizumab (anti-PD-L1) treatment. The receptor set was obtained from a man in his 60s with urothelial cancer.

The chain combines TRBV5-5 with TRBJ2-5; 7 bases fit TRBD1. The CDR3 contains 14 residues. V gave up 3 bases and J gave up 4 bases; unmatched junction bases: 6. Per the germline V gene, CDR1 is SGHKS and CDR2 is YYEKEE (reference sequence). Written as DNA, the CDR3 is TGTGCCAGCAGCTGGGGGTACAGGGGAGAGACCCAGTACTTC. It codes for CASSWGYRGETQYF. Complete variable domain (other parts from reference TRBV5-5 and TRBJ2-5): DAGVTQSPTHLIKTRGQQVTLRCSPISGHKSVSWYQQVLGQGPQFIFQYYEKEERGRGNFPDRFSARQFPNYSSELNVNALLLGDSALYLCASSWGYRGETQYFGPGTRLLVL.

The CDR3 DNA is TGTGCCAGCAGTGAGGTTTGGAGCCTTCTCGGTGAAAAACTGTTTTTT. Protein product: CASSEVWSLLGEKLFF. The chain uses TRBV6-1 and TRBJ1-4; D ambiguous. Trimming stripped 3 bases from V and 7 bases from J, with 18 bases between. The CDR3 spans 16 residues. Per the germline V gene, CDR1 is MNHNS and CDR2 is SASEGT.

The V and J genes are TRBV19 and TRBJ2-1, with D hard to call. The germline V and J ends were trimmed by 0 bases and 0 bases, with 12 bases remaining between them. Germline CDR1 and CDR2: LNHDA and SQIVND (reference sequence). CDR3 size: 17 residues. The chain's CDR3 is CASSIDIGGDSYNEQFF. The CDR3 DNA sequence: TGTGCCAGTAGTATAGATATTGGCGGAGACTCCTACAATGAGCAGTTCTTC.

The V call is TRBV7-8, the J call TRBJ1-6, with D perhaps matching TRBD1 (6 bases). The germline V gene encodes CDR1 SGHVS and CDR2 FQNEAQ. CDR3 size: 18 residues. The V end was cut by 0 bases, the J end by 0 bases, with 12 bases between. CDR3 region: CASSLARQGSSYNSPLHF. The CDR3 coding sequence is TGTGCCAGCAGCTTAGCGAGGCAGGGGAGCTCCTATAATTCACCCCTCCACTTT.

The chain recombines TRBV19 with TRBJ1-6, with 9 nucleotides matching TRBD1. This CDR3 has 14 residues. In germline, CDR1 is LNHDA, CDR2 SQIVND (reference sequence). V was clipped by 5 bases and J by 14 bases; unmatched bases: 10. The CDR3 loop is CASSSRTGASTLHF. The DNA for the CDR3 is TGTGCCAGTAGTTCCCGGACAGGGGCCTCCACCCTCCACTTT. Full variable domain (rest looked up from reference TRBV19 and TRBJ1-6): DGGITQSPKYLFRKEGQNVTLSCEQNLNHDAMYWYRQDPGQGLRLIYYSQIVNDFQKGDIAEGYSVSREKKESFPLTVTSAQKNPTAFYLCASSSRTGASTLHFGNGTRLTVT.

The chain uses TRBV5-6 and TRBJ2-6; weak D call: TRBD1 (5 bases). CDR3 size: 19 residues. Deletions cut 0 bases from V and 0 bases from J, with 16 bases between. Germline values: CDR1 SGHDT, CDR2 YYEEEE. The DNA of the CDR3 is TGTGCCAGCAGCTTGGGGCAGGGTGGGTGGGCCTCTGGGGCCAACGTCCTGACTTTC. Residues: CASSLGQGGWASGANVLTF.

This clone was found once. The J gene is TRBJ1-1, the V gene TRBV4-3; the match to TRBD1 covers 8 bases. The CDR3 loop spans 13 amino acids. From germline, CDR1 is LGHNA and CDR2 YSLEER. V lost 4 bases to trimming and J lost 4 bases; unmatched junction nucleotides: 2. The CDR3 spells CASSPDRATEAFF. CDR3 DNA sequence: TGCGCCAGCAGCCCGGACAGGGCCACTGAAGCTTTCTTT.

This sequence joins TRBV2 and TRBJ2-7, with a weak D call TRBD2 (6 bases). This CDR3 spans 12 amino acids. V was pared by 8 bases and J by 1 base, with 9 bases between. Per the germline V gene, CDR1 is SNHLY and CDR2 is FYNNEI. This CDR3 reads CASLGGSYEQYF. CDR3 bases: TGTGCCAGCCTGGGGGGTTCCTACGAGCAGTACTTC.

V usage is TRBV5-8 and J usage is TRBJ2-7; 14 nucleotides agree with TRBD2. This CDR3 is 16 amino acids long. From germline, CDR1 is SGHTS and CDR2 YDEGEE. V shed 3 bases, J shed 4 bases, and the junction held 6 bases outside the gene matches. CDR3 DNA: TGTGCCAGCAGCTCGATGGGACTAGCGGGGGAGTACGAGCAGTACTTC. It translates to CASSSMGLAGEYEQYF.

This chain's CDR3 is CASTGTGLTGANVLTF. The CDR3 DNA follows: TGTGCCAGCACCGGGACAGGGCTTACTGGGGCCAACGTCCTGACTTTC. This sequence joins TRBV5-6 and TRBJ2-6; TRBD1 matches at 9 bases. V was clipped by 6 bases and J by 2 bases; unmatched bases: 6. The CDR3 extends over 16 amino acids. From germline, CDR1 is SGHDT and CDR2 YYEEEE. The full variable domain, in which reference TRBV5-6 and TRBJ2-6 provide the parts outside the CDR3, is DAGVTQSPTHLIKTRGQQVTLRCSPKSGHDTVSWYQQALGQGPQFIFQYYEEEERQRGNFPDRFSGHQFPNYSSELNVNALLLGDSALYLCASTGTGLTGANVLTFGAGSRLTVL.

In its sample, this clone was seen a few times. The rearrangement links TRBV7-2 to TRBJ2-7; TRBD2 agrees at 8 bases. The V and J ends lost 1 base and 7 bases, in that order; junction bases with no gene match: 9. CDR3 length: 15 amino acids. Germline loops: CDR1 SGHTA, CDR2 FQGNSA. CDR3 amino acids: CASSLVDGGAEEQYF. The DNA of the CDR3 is TGTGCCAGCAGCTTAGTGGACGGGGGGGCCGAAGAGCAGTACTTC.

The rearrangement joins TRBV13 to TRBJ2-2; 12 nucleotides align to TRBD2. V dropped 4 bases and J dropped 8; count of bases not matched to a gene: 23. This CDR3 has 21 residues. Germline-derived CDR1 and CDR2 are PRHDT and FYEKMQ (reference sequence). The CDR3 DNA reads TGTGCCAGCAGCTCACGTCGATCAGGGCCCTCTAGCGGGGGGGCCGCAGGGGAGCTGTTTTTT. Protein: CASSSRRSGPSSGGAAGELFF.

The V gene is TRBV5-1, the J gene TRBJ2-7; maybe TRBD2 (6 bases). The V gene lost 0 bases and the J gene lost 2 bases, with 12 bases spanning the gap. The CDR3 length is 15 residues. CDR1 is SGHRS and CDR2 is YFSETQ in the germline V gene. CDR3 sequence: CASSLAGGTPYEQYF. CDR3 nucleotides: TGCGCCAGCAGCTTGGCCGGCGGGACCCCCTACGAGCAGTACTTC.

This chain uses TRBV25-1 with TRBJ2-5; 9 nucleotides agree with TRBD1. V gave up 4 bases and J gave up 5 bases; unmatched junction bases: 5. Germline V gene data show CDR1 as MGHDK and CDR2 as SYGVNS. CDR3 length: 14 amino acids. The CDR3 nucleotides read TGTGCCAGCAGTGCGACAGGGGGTCGTGAGACCCAGTACTTC. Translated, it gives CASSATGGRETQYF.

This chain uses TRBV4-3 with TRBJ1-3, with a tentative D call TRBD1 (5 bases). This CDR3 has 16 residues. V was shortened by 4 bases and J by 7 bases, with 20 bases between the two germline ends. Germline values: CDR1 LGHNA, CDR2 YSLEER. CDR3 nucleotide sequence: TGCGCCAGCAGCCCCTCCGAGGACACGATCGGGAACACCATATATTTT. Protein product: CASSPSEDTIGNTIYF.

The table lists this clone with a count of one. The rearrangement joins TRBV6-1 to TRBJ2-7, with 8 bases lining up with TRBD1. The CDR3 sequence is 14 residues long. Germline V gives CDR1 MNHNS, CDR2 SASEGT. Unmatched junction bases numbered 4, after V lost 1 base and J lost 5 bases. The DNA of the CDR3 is TGTGCCAGCAGTGAAGATGACAGGGGCCACGAGCAGTACTTC. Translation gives CASSEDDRGHEQYF.

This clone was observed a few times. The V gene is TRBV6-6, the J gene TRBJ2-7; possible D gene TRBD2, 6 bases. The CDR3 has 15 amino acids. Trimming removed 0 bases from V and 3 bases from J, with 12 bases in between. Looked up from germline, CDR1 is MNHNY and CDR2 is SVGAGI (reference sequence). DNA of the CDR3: TGTGCCAGCAGTTACTCGAGCGGGCTAGGCTACGAGCAGTACTTC. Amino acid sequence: CASSYSSGLGYEQYF.

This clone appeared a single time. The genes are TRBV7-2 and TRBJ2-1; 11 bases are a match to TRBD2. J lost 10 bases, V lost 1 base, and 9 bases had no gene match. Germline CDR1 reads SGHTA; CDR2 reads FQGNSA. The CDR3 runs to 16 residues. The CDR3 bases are TGTGCCAGCAGCTTAGAGAGTAGCGGGAGGGCCAGCGAGCAGTTCTTC. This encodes CASSLESSGRASEQFF.

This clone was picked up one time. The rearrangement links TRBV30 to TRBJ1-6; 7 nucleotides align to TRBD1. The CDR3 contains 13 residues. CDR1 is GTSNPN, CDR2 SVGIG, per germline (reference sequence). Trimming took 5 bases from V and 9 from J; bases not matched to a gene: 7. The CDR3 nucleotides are TGTGCCTGGCAACAGGGGTTGAGTTCACCCCTCCACTTT. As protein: CAWQQGLSSPLHF. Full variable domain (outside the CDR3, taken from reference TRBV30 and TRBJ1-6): SQTIHQWPATLVQPVGSPLSLECTVEGTSNPNLYWYRQAAGRGLQLLFYSVGIGQISSEVPQNLSASRPQDRQFILSSKKLLLSDSGFYLCAWQQGLSSPLHFGNGTRLTVT.

The CDR3 sequence: CAWSVDSSNSPLHF. CDR3 DNA: TGTGCCTGGAGTGTGGACAGCTCAAATTCACCCCTCCACTTT. The J gene is TRBJ1-6, the V gene TRBV30; the D gene is possibly TRBD1 (6 bases). V was shortened by 0 bases and J by 7 bases, with 10 bases between the two germline ends. The CDR3 has 14 amino acids. From germline, CDR1 is GTSNPN and CDR2 SVGIG (reference sequence).

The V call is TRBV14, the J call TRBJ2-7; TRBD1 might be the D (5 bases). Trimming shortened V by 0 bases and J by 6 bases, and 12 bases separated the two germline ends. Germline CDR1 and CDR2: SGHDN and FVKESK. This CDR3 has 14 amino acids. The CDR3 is CASSQDQGASEQYF. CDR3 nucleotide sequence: TGTGCCAGCAGCCAAGATCAAGGGGCGAGCGAGCAGTACTTC.

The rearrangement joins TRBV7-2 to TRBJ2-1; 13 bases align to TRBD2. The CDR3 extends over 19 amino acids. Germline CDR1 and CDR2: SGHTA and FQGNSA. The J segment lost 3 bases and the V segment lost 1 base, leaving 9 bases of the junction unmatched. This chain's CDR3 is CASSLGSLGLAGVYNEQFF. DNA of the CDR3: TGTGCCAGCAGCTTAGGATCACTTGGACTAGCGGGGGTCTACAATGAGCAGTTCTTC.

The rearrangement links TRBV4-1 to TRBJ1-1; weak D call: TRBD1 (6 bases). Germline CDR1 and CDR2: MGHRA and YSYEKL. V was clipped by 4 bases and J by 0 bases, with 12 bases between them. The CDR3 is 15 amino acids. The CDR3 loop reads CASSPIRGVNTEAFF. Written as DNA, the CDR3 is TGCGCCAGCAGCCCAATCAGGGGCGTGAACACTGAAGCTTTCTTT.

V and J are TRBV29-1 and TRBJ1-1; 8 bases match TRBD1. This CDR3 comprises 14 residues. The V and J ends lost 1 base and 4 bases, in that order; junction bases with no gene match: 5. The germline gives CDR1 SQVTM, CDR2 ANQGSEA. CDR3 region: CSVEAGTGPTEAFF. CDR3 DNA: TGCAGCGTTGAAGCCGGGACAGGACCCACTGAAGCTTTCTTT.

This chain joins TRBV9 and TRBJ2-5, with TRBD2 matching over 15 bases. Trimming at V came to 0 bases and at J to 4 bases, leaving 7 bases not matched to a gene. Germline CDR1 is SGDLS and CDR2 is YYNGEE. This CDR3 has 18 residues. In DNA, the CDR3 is TGTGCCAGCAGCGTAGTGGCCTTGGGACTAGCGGGAGGAGAGACCCAGTACTTC. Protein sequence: CASSVVALGLAGGETQYF.

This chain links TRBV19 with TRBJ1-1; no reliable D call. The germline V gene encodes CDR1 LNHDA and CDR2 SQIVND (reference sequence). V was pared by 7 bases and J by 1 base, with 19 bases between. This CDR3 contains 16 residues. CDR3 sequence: CASKRQPGLANTEAFF. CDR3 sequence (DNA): TGTGCCAGTAAAAGGCAGCCGGGATTGGCGAACACTGAAGCTTTCTTT.